Listed here are 16 T cell receptor beta chains from one sample, sequenced in a study of cytomegalovirus exposure and HLA in healthy donors (dated by TCRdb to 2017 to 2019). Library creation used the immunoSEQ multiplex PCR assay. The multiplex PCR relied on a mix of 60 forward primers for TCR Vbeta segments and 13 reverse primers for TCR Jbeta segments. The immuneACCESS repertoire file appears here via TCRdb, limited to in-frame rearrangements. These files lack a portion of the clones; in checked studies, under half of the deficit traces to unresolved V genes, and the cause of the others is not known. The sample data list approximately 140,000 clones, and 73% of these were observed just once. Of the sample, about 1.2% is held by the ten largest clones. The specimen was PBMCs. Every receptor here comes from a middle-aged woman in good health and CMV-seronegative.

The chain uses TRBV4-3 and TRBJ2-2; D is uncertain. CDR1 and CDR2 (germline): LGHNA, YSLEER. V gave up 1 base and J gave up 0 bases, with 6 bases separating them. This CDR3 spans 15 amino acids. CDR3 sequence reads: CASSQVLTNTGELFF. CDR3 sequence (DNA): TGCGCCAGCAGCCAAGTACTGACGAACACCGGGGAGCTGTTTTTT.

The chain carries TRBV7-3 and TRBJ2-5; TRBD2 is a possible D gene (6 bases). Trimming took off 1 base at V and 2 bases at J, with 11 bases between the two ends. Germline loops: CDR1 SGHTA, CDR2 FQGTGA. This CDR3 has 15 residues. DNA of the CDR3: TGTGCCAGCAGCTTAAATTTGGGGGGTCAAGAGACCCAGTACTTC. It yields the protein CASSLNLGGQETQYF.

The table lists this clone with a count of one. V and J are TRBV11-1 and TRBJ1-6, with 7 bases fitting TRBD1. Losses at the gene ends were 4 bases for V and 15 bases for J; bases not matched to a gene: 12. Germline loops: CDR1 SGHAT, CDR2 FQDESV (reference sequence). The CDR3 has 14 amino acids. The CDR3 reads CASSSQTGPPVLHF. The CDR3 DNA reads as TGTGCCAGCAGCTCACAGACAGGGCCTCCTGTCCTCCACTTT.

This clone has a handful of counts. The chain is built from TRBV2 and TRBJ1-6; D is possibly TRBD1 (6 bases). Germline assignment: CDR1 SNHLY and CDR2 FYNNEI. CDR3 length equals 16 residues. V was pared by 7 bases and J by 9 bases, with 22 bases between. The CDR3 sequence is CASILNPTGTISPLHF. Here the CDR3 DNA reads TGTGCCAGCATCCTGAACCCCACAGGGACGATTTCACCCCTCCACTTT.

A few counts support this clone. This sequence joins TRBV5-1 and TRBJ2-2; weak D call: TRBD2 (5 bases). CDR3 length: 14 residues. Trimming took off 1 base at V and 6 bases at J, with 10 bases between the two ends. In germline, CDR1 is SGHRS, CDR2 YFSETQ. CDR3 loop: CASSLRGISGELFF. The CDR3, as DNA: TGCGCCAGCAGCTTGCGGGGTATCTCCGGGGAGCTGTTTTTT.

This clone was seen just once. V gene TRBV7-2 combines with J gene TRBJ1-3; D is possibly TRBD1 (5 bases). Germline CDR1 and CDR2: SGHTA and FQGNSA. V lost 1 base, J lost 0 bases, and 13 bases lay in between. The CDR3 is made up of 17 amino acids. This CDR3 is CASSLEVTGDSGNTIYF. CDR3 DNA: TGTGCCAGCAGCTTAGAGGTAACAGGAGACTCTGGAAACACCATATATTTT. Variable domain in full (rest from reference TRBV7-2 and TRBJ1-3): GAGVSQSPSNKVTEKGKDVELRCDPISGHTALYWYRQSLGQGLEFLIYFQGNSAPDKSGLPSDRFSAERTGGSVSTLTIQRTQQEDSAVYLCASSLEVTGDSGNTIYFGEGSWLTVV.

In this sample, this clone turned up a few times. The gene calls are TRBV19 and TRBJ1-1; D is ambiguous. The CDR3 runs 13 residues. CDR1 is LNHDA and CDR2 is SQIVND in the germline V gene (reference sequence). V was clipped by 5 bases and J by 5 bases, with 12 bases between them. The CDR3 reads CASSGGGWTEAFF. The CDR3 DNA reads TGTGCCAGTAGTGGCGGAGGTTGGACTGAAGCTTTCTTT. Full variable domain (rest looked up from reference TRBV19 and TRBJ1-1): DGGITQSPKYLFRKEGQNVTLSCEQNLNHDAMYWYRQDPGQGLRLIYYSQIVNDFQKGDIAEGYSVSREKKESFPLTVTSAQKNPTAFYLCASSGGGWTEAFFGQGTRLTVV.

The chain uses TRBV5-1 and TRBJ2-3; D perhaps matches TRBD1 (5 bases). Germline CDR1 and CDR2: SGHRS and YFSETQ. V was trimmed by 2 bases and J by 0 bases, leaving 10 bases between them. There are 15 residues in the CDR3. The CDR3 sequence is CASSLQDTSTDTQYF. The CDR3 nucleotides read TGCGCCAGCAGCTTACAGGATACTAGCACAGATACGCAGTATTTT.

CDR3 amino acids: CASSVDNGVNTEAFF. The CDR3 region has the DNA TGTGCCAGCAGCGTAGATAACGGGGTGAACACTGAAGCTTTCTTT. This chain joins TRBV9 and TRBJ1-1; no definite D call. The CDR3 totals 15 residues. Trimming took 0 bases from V and 0 from J, leaving 9 bases between them. CDR1 is SGDLS, CDR2 YYNGEE, per germline. The full variable domain, its missing parts supplied by reference TRBV9 and TRBJ1-1, is DSGVTQTPKHLITATGQRVTLRCSPRSGDLSVYWYQQSLDQGLQFLIQYYNGEERAKGNILERFSAQQFPDLHSELNLSSLELGDSALYFCASSVDNGVNTEAFFGQGTRLTVV.

This clone showed up just a few times. The rearrangement joins TRBV9 to TRBJ1-3, with a possible D match to TRBD1 (6 bases). Trimming pared 4 bases from V and 1 base from J, leaving 9 bases between. Germline lookup yields CDR1 SGDLS and CDR2 YYNGEE. CDR3 length: 14 residues. The DNA for the CDR3 is TGTGCCAGCAGCTTAGGGACATCTGGAAACACCATATATTTT. Protein sequence: CASSLGTSGNTIYF.

The chain joins TRBV11-2 to TRBJ1-1; a possible D gene is TRBD1 (6 bases). With 5 bases removed from V and 2 bases from J, the gap between germline ends came to 21 bases. The CDR3 spans 17 residues. Germline CDR1 and CDR2: SGHAT and FQNNGV. CDR3 region: CASSTQFQGRGNTEAFF. The CDR3 DNA follows: TGTGCCAGCAGCACCCAATTTCAGGGGAGGGGAAACACTGAAGCTTTCTTT.

The chain couples TRBV9 to TRBJ1-5, with 8 bases fitting TRBD1. Looked up from germline, CDR1 is SGDLS and CDR2 is YYNGEE. Trimming removed 0 bases from V and 2 bases from J; junction bases left unmatched: 13. CDR3 size: 19 residues. The DNA for the CDR3 is TGTGCCAGCAGCGTAGCTACCAGGACCGTGACAGGGGGCAATCAGCCCCAGCATTTT. Translation: CASSVATRTVTGGNQPQHF.

This clone was seen a few times. V is TRBV10-3 and J is TRBJ2-7; 7 positions agree with TRBD1. Trimming removed 5 bases from V and 4 bases from J; junction bases left unmatched: 2. The germline V gene has CDR1 ENHRY and CDR2 SYGVKD. The CDR3 runs 12 residues. The CDR3 here is CAISNRGYEQYV. The CDR3 DNA is TGTGCCATCAGTAACAGGGGATACGAGCAGTACGTC.

The gene calls are TRBV27 and TRBJ2-7; 10 positions agree with TRBD2. Germline V CDR1 and CDR2: MNHEY, SMNVEV (reference sequence). V shed 3 bases and J 3 bases; nucleotides not matched to a gene: 2. The CDR3 is made up of 14 amino acids. CDR3 in DNA: TGTGCCAGCAGTTTCGAGCGGGGGGGCTACGAGCAGTACTTC. It translates to CASSFERGGYEQYF.

The V call is TRBV7-2, the J call TRBJ2-2; TRBD2 matches 9 bases. V was pared by 4 bases and J by 6 bases, with 12 bases of the junction left unmatched. Germline V gene lookup returns CDR1 SGHTA and CDR2 FQGNSA. The CDR3 has 17 amino acids. The CDR3: CASSSQSGGRGAGELFF. As DNA, the CDR3 is TGTGCCAGCAGCTCCCAAAGCGGGGGGCGGGGGGCCGGGGAGCTGTTTTTT.

The J gene is TRBJ1-1, the V gene TRBV10-3; D ambiguous. The V end was cut by 0 bases, the J end by 9 bases, with 11 bases between. This CDR3 contains 13 residues. CDR1 is ENHRY and CDR2 is SYGVKD in the germline V gene. Here the CDR3 DNA reads TGTGCCATCAGTGAGTCGGTACGGGTCCAAGCTTTCTTT. Encoded protein: CAISESVRVQAFF.